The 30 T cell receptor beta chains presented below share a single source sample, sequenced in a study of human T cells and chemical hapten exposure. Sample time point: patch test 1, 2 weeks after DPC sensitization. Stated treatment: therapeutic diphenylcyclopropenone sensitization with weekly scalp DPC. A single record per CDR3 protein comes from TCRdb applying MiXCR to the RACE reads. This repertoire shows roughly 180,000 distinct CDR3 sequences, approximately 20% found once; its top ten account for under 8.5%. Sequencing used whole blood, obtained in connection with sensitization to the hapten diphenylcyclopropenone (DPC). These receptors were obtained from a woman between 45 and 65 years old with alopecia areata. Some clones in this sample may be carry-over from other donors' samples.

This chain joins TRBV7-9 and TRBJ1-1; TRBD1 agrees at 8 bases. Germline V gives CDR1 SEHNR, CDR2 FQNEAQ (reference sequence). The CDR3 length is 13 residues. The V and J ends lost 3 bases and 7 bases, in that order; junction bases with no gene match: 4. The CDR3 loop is CASSFPQGGEAFF. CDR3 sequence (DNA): TGTGCCAGCAGCTTTCCACAGGGGGGTGAAGCTTTCTTT.

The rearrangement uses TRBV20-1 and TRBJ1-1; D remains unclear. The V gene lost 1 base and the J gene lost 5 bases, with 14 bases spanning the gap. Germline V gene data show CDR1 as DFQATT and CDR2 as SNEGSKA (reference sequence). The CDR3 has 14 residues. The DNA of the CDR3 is TGCAGTGCTAGAGGAGCAGCCTTCAGTACTGAAGCTTTCTTT. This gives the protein CSARGAAFSTEAFF.

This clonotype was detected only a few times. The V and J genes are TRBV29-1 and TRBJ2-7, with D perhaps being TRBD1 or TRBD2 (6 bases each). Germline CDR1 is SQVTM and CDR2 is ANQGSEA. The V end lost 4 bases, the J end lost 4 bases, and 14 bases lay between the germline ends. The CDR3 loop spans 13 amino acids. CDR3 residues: CSVAQLGGYEQYF. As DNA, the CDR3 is TGCAGCGTTGCACAACTAGGGGGGTACGAGCAGTACTTC.

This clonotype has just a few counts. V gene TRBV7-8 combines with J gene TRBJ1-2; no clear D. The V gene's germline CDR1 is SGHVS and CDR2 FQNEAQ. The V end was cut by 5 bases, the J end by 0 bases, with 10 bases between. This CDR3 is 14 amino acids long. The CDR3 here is CASSHMITNYGYTF. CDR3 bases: TGTGCCAGCAGCCACATGATAACTAACTATGGCTACACCTTC.

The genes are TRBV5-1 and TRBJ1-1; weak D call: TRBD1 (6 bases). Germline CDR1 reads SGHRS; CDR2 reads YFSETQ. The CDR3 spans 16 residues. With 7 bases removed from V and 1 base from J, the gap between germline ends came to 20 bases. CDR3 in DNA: TGCGCCAGCCGGGTTCAGGGGACGGCGGGGAACACTGAAGCTTTCTTT. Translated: CASRVQGTAGNTEAFF.

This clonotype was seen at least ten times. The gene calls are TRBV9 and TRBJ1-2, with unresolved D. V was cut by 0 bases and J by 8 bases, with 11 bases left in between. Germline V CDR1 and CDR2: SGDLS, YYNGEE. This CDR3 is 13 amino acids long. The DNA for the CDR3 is TGTGCCAGCAGCGTAGGAGGGTCTAGGGGCTACACCTTC. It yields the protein CASSVGGSRGYTF.

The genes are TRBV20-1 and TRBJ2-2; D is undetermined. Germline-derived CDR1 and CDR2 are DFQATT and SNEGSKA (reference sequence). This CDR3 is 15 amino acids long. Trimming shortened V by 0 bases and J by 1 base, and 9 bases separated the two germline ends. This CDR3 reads CSARDGRQNTGELFF. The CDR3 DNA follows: TGCAGTGCTAGAGATGGGCGGCAGAACACCGGGGAGCTGTTTTTT.

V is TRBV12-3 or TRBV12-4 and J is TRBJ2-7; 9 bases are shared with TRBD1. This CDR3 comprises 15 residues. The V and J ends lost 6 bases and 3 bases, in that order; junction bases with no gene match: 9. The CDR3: CASSPDRGVFYEQYF. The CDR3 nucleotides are TGTGCCAGCAGCCCGGACAGGGGAGTGTTCTACGAGCAGTACTTC.

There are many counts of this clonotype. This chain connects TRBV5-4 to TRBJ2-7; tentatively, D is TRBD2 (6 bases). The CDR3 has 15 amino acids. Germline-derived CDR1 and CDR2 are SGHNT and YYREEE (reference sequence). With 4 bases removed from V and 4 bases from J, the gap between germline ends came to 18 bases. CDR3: CASSPVGSSAYEQYF. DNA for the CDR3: TGTGCCAGCAGCCCCGTGGGGTCTAGCGCTTACGAGCAGTACTTC.

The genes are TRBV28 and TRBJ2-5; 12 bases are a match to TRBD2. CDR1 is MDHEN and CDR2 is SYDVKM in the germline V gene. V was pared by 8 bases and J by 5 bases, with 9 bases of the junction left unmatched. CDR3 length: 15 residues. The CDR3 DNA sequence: TGTGCCAGCCTTTTTCCGACTAGCGGGAGTGAGACCCAGTACTTC. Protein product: CASLFPTSGSETQYF.

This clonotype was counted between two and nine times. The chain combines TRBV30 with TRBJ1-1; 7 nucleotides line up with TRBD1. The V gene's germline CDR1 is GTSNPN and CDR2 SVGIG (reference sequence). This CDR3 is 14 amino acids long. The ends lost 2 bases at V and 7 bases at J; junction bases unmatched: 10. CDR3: CAWSRTGGEFEAFF. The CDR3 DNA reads TGTGCCTGGAGTCGGACAGGAGGAGAGTTTGAAGCTTTCTTT.

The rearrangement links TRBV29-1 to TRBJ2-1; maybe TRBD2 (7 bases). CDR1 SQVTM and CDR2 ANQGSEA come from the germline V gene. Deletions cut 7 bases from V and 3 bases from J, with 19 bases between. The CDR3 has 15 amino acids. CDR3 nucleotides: TGCAGCGCACCCTGGGGGGGCTTTAGCTACAATGAGCAGTTCTTC. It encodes CSAPWGGFSYNEQFF.

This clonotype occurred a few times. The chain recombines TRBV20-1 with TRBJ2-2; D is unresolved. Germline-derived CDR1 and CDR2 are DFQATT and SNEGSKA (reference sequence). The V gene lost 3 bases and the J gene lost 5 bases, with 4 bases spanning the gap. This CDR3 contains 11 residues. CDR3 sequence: CSARSTGELFF. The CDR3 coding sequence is TGCAGTGCTAGGTCGACCGGGGAGCTGTTTTTT.

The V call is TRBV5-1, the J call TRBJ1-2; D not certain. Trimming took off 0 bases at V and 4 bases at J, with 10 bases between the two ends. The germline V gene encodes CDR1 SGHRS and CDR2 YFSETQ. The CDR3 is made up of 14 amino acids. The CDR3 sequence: CASSLEGVAYGYTF. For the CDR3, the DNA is TGCGCCAGCAGCTTGGAGGGAGTTGCCTATGGCTACACCTTC.

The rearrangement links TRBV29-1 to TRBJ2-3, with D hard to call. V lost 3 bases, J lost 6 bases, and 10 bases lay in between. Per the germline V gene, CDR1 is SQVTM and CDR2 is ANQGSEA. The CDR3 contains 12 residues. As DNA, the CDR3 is TGCAGCGTTGAGGGCCAGTTTGATACGCAGTATTTT. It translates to CSVEGQFDTQYF.

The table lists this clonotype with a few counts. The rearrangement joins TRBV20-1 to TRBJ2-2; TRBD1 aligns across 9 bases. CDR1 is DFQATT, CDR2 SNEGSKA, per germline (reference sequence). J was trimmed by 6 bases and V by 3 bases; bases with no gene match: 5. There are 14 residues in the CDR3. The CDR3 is CSARNDRGSGELFF. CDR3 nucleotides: TGCAGTGCTAGGAACGACAGGGGGTCCGGGGAGCTGTTTTTT.

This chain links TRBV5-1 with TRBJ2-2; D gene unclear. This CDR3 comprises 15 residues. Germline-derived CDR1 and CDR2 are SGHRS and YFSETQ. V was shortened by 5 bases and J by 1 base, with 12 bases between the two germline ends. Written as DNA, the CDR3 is TGCGCCAGCAGTTTCGGACCGATGAACACCGGGGAGCTGTTTTTT. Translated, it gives CASSFGPMNTGELFF.

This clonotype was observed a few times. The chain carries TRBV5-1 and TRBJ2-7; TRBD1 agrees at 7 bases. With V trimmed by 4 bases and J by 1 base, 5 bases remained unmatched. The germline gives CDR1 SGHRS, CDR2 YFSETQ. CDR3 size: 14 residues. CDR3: CASSTGTVSYEQYF. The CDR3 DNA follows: TGCGCCAGCAGCACGGGGACAGTTTCCTACGAGCAGTACTTC.

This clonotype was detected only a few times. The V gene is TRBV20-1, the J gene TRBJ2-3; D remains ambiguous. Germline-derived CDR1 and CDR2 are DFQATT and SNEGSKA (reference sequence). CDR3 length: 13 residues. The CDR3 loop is CSTPRATTDTQYF. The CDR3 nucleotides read TGCAGCACCCCTCGGGCCACCACAGATACGCAGTATTTT.

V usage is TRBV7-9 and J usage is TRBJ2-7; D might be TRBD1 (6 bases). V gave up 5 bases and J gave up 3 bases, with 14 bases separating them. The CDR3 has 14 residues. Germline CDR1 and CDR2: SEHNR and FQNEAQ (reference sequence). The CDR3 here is CASSLTGTNYEQYF. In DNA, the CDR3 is TGTGCCAGCAGCCTGACCGGGACAAACTACGAGCAGTACTTC.

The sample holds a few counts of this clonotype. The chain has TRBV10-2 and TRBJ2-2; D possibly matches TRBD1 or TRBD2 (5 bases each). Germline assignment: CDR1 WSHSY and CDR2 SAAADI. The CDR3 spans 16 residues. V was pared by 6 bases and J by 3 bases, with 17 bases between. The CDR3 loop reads CASSPPLRGDTGELFF. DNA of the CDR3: TGCGCCAGCAGCCCCCCTCTGAGAGGGGACACCGGGGAGCTGTTTTTT.

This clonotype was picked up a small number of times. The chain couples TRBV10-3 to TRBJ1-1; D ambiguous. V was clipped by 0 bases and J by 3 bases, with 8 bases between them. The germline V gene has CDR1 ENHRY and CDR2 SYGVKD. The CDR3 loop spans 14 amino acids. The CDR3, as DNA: TGTGCCATCAGTGAGTCGAAGGTGGACACTGAAGCTTTCTTT. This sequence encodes CAISESKVDTEAFF.

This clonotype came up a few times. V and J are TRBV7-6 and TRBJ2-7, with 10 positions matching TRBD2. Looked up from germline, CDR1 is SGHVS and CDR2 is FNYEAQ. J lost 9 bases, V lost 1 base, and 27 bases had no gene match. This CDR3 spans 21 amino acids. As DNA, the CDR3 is TGTGCCAGCAGCTTAGATCGGCCAGGGGCAAAACTAAGGCTAGCGGGAGTGGTGCAGTACTTC. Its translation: CASSLDRPGAKLRLAGVVQYF.

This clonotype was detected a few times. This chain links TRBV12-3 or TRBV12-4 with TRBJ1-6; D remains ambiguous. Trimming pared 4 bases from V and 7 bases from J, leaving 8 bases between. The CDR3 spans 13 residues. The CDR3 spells CASSSSANSPLHF. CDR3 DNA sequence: TGTGCCAGCAGTTCGTCTGCGAATTCACCCCTCCACTTT.

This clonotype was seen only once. Here the CDR3 reads CSVAAAGANYNEQFF. In DNA form, the CDR3 reads TGCAGCGTTGCGGCCGCGGGAGCGAACTACAATGAGCAGTTCTTC. The chain employs TRBV29-1 and TRBJ2-1; TRBD2 aligns across 7 bases. The CDR3 length is 15 residues. V was clipped by 4 bases and J by 3 bases; unmatched bases: 9. Germline V gene sequence: CDR1 SQVTM, CDR2 ANQGSEA.

The chain's CDR3 is CSALVLNTEAFF. Here the CDR3 DNA reads TGCAGTGCGCTAGTATTGAACACTGAAGCTTTCTTT. The chain links TRBV20-1 to TRBJ1-1, with no clear D. This CDR3 has 12 residues. V lost 6 bases, J lost 0 bases, and 8 bases lay in between. The germline gives CDR1 DFQATT, CDR2 SNEGSKA (reference sequence).

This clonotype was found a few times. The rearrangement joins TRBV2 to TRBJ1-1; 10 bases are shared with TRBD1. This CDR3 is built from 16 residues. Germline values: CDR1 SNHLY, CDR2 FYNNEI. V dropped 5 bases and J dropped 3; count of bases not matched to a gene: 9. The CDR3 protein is CASSPGQGFRHTEAFF. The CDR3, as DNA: TGTGCCAGCAGTCCGGGACAGGGGTTCCGGCACACTGAAGCTTTCTTT.

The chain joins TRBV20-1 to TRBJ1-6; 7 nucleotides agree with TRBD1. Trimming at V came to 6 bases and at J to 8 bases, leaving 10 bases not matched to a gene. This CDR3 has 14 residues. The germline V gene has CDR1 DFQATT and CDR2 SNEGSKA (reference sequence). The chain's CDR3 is CSATTGQDDSPLHF. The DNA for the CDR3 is TGCAGTGCCACCACCGGACAGGACGATTCACCCCTCCACTTT.

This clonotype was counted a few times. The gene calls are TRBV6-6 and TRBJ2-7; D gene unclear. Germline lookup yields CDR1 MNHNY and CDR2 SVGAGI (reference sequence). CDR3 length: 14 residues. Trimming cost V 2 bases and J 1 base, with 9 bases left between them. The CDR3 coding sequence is TGTGCCAGCAGTTACACGGGTTCGTCCTACGAGCAGTACTTC. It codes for CASSYTGSSYEQYF.

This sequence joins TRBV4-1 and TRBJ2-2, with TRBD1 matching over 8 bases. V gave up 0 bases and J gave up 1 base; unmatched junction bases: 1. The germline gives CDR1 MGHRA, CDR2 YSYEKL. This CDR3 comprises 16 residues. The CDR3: CASSQEDRVNTGELFF. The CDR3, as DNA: TGCGCCAGCAGCCAAGAGGACAGGGTGAACACCGGGGAGCTGTTTTTT.